This entry features one TCR beta chain sequence. The CDR3 is made up of 14 amino acids. Trimming left V 1 base short and J 7 bases short, with 11 bases between. This record belongs to a study of blood T cells in healthy people across ages. PCR was performed a second time for about 7 to 11 cycles using a sample-barcoded 5' primer and a J-beta primer mix. TCRdb re-derived calls from the 5' RACE reads in MiXCR, one entry per CDR3 protein. The sample includes roughly 1,800,000 distinct CDR3 sequences, roughly 50% of them seen just once. Sequenced sample: blood. This receptor was identified in a woman aged 40 to 50 in good health. The chain has TRBV12-3 or TRBV12-4 and TRBJ2-4; tentative D call: TRBD1 (5 bases). The DNA of the CDR3 is TGTGCCAGCAGTTTAGGGGGCAGGGCGAACATTCAGTACTTC. Its translation: CASSLGGRANIQYF.